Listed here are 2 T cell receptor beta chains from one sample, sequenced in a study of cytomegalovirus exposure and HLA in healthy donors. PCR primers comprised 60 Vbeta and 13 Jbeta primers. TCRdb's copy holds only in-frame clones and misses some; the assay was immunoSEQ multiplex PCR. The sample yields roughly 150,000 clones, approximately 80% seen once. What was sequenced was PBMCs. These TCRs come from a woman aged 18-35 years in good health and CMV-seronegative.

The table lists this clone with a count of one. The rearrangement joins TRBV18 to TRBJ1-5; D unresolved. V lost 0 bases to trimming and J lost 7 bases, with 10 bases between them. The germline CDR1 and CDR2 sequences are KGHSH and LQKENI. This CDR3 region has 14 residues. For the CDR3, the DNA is TGTGCCAGCTCACCACCGGAGGGCGGACAGCCCCAGCATTTT. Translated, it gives CASSPPEGGQPQHF.

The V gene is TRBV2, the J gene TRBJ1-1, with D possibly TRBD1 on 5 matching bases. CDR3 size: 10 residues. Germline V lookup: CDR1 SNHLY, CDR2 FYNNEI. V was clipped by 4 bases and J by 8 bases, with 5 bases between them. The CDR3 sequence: CASSGTEAFF. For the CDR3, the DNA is TGTGCCAGCAGTGGGACAGAAGCTTTCTTT.